Shown below are 25 T cell receptor beta chains from a single sample sequenced in a study of beta chain features in type 1 diabetes. The investigators reverse transcribed all of the isolated RNA, so they sequenced expressed TCRB transcripts. Libraries were prepared by immunoSEQ multiplex PCR; TCRdb keeps only in-frame clonotypes and omits some of them. The sample records 390,000 or so clones, over 11% being singletons. Material for sequencing was naive CD4+ T cells from blood. These TCRs come from a man aged 25 to 45 in good health.

Notes on this clone: This CDR3 is also generated by other DNA sequences in the sample. V is TRBV20-1 and J is TRBJ2-7; unclear D gene. The length of the CDR3 is 11 residues. Trimming pared 5 bases from V and 2 bases from J, leaving 7 bases between. Germline V lookup: CDR1 DFQATT, CDR2 SNEGSKA (reference sequence). The CDR3 reads CSARAPYEQYF. The CDR3 bases are TGCAGTGCTCGGGCCCCCTACGAGCAGTACTTC.

In its sample, this clone was seen a few times. The rearrangement joins TRBV25-1 to TRBJ2-5, with D possibly TRBD2 on 6 matching bases. CDR1 and CDR2 from the germline V gene are MGHDK and SYGVNS. Between the trimmed V and J ends, which lost 0 bases and 4 bases, there was a span of 18 bases. The CDR3 runs 17 residues. CDR3 nucleotide sequence: TGTGCCAGCAGTGAATATTCTTACGGGGGAGGTGGAGAGACCCAGTACTTC. Its protein is CASSEYSYGGGGETQYF. The full variable domain, in which reference TRBV25-1 and TRBJ2-5 provide the parts outside the CDR3, is EADIYQTPRYLVIGTGKKITLECSQTMGHDKMYWYQQDPGMELHLIHYSYGVNSTEKGDLSSESTVSRIRTEHFPLTLESARPSHTSQYLCASSEYSYGGGGETQYFGPGTRLLVL.

This chain joins TRBV28 and TRBJ1-5; 8 bases agree with TRBD1. Germline CDR1 MDHEN, CDR2 SYDVKM. V gave up 6 bases and J gave up 9 bases; unmatched junction bases: 10. The CDR3 is 14 residues long. CDR3 protein: CASSKGQASRPQHF. For the CDR3, the DNA is TGTGCCAGCAGCAAGGGACAGGCCTCCCGGCCCCAGCATTTT.

A few counts support this clone. This chain uses TRBV29-1 with TRBJ2-5; 13 bases are a match to TRBD2. V lost 4 bases to trimming and J lost 4 bases; unmatched junction nucleotides: 9. Germline loops: CDR1 SQVTM, CDR2 ANQGSEA. The CDR3 sequence is 16 residues long. CDR3 protein: CSVGGLAGMGRETQYF. In nucleotides, the CDR3 is TGCAGCGTTGGGGGACTAGCGGGGATGGGCCGAGAGACCCAGTACTTC.

This clone has a handful of counts. The chain couples TRBV19 to TRBJ1-5; D gene uncertain. Germline V CDR1 and CDR2: LNHDA, SQIVND (reference sequence). There are 13 residues in the CDR3. Trimming stripped 5 bases from V and 3 bases from J, with 8 bases between. CDR3 amino acids: CASSRDFNQPQHF. DNA of the CDR3: TGTGCCAGTAGTCGGGATTTCAATCAGCCCCAGCATTTT.

The chain uses TRBV7-2 and TRBJ2-1, with D perhaps TRBD1 (6 bases). The CDR3 contains 13 residues. Germline-derived CDR1 and CDR2 are SGHTA and FQGNSA. Trimming cost V 4 bases and J 10 bases, with 14 bases left between them. This CDR3 reads CASSSKQGSEQFF. In DNA, the CDR3 is TGTGCCAGCAGCTCGAAGCAGGGGTCCGAGCAGTTCTTC.

The sample holds a few counts of this clone. The chain links TRBV30 to TRBJ2-1, with TRBD2 identical over 13 bases. The germline V gene has CDR1 GTSNPN and CDR2 SVGIG (reference sequence). With V trimmed by 3 bases and J by 9 bases, 11 bases remained unmatched. The CDR3 runs 16 residues. For the CDR3, the DNA is TGTGCCTGGAGGGGGGGTTCAGGACTAGCGGGAGTTGAGCAGTTCTTC. Encoded protein: CAWRGGSGLAGVEQFF.

V usage is TRBV10-3 and J usage is TRBJ2-7, with D possibly TRBD2 on 6 matching bases. CDR1 and CDR2 from the germline V gene are ENHRY and SYGVKD. The ends were cut back, 1 base at V and 0 bases at J, with 10 bases in the middle. The CDR3 consists of 15 residues. The CDR3 bases are TGTGCCATCAGTGAGTTGACTAGTCGCTCCTACGAGCAGTACGTC. Translated: CAISELTSRSYEQYV.

This clone showed up just a few times. The chain links TRBV28 to TRBJ2-5, with TRBD1 identical over 8 bases. This CDR3 region has 14 residues. Unmatched junction bases numbered 11, after V lost 7 bases and J lost 7 bases. Germline-derived CDR1 and CDR2 are MDHEN and SYDVKM. The CDR3 DNA reads TGTGCCAGCAAGGGCAGGGGGCTCTCAGGGACCCAGTACTTC. As protein: CASKGRGLSGTQYF.

The CDR3 spells CASSSGTSKETQYF. For the CDR3, the DNA is TGTGCCAGCAGCTCGGGGACTAGTAAAGAGACCCAGTACTTC. This chain connects TRBV7-6 to TRBJ2-5; 8 bases map to TRBD2. This CDR3 is built from 14 residues. V lost 4 bases and J lost 3; bases outside the gene matches: 4. Germline CDR1 SGHVS, CDR2 FNYEAQ.

The chain uses TRBV19 and TRBJ2-7; D unclear. Germline assignment: CDR1 LNHDA and CDR2 SQIVND (reference sequence). This CDR3 is 15 amino acids long. The V end lost 5 bases, the J end lost 3 bases, and 17 bases lay between the germline ends. The CDR3 sequence is CASSGTAGPLYEQYV. The CDR3 coding sequence is TGTGCCAGTAGTGGAACCGCCGGTCCTCTCTACGAGCAGTACGTC.

V and J are TRBV12-5 and TRBJ2-7; tentative D call: TRBD2 (6 bases). The V end was cut by 6 bases, the J end by 1 base, with 10 bases between. The germline V gene has CDR1 LGHNT and CDR2 FRNRAP. The CDR3 has 13 residues. The CDR3 nucleotides read TGTGCTAGTGGCCTGGCGGGGTCCTACGAGCAGTACGTC. It encodes CASGLAGSYEQYV.

In this sample, this clone turned up a few times. The rearrangement uses TRBV29-1 and TRBJ1-2; a possible D gene is TRBD1 (6 bases). This CDR3 is 16 amino acids long. Trimming cost V 4 bases and J 3 bases, with 21 bases left between them. Germline lookup yields CDR1 SQVTM and CDR2 ANQGSEA. The CDR3 DNA reads as TGCAGCGTTGCTCTCATTGTGGGGGCCCCTCACTATGGCTACACCTTC. It specifies CSVALIVGAPHYGYTF.

This clone has just a few counts. At the DNA level, this CDR3 is encoded by other sequences in the same sample as well. The gene calls are TRBV29-1 and TRBJ1-1, with unresolved D. The CDR3 totals 12 residues. CDR1 is SQVTM and CDR2 is ANQGSEA in the germline V gene. Trimming stripped 4 bases from V and 2 bases from J, with 8 bases between. The CDR3 DNA follows: TGCAGCGTTGCTGGGTTTAACACTGAAGCTTTCTTT. This codes for CSVAGFNTEAFF.

The chain couples TRBV7-3 to TRBJ2-1; 8 positions agree with TRBD2. This CDR3 is built from 16 residues. Per germline, CDR1 SGHTA and CDR2 FQGTGA. V shed 2 bases and J 6 bases; nucleotides not matched to a gene: 9. In nucleotides, the CDR3 is TGTGCCAGCAGCTTATTTTTGGGGACTAGTATCAATGAGCAGTTCTTC. Its translation: CASSLFLGTSINEQFF.

The table lists this clone with a few counts. This chain connects TRBV7-9 to TRBJ2-1; 14 bases agree with TRBD2. Looked up from germline, CDR1 is SEHNR and CDR2 is FQNEAQ (reference sequence). Losses at the gene ends were 4 bases for V and 5 bases for J; bases not matched to a gene: 1. The CDR3 consists of 15 residues. The CDR3 DNA sequence: TGTGCCAGCAGCTCGGGACTAGCGGGGGACAATGAGCAGTTCTTC. Its protein product is CASSSGLAGDNEQFF.

This clone was observed a handful of times. The chain has TRBV29-1 and TRBJ2-3, with 8 bases fitting TRBD2. The CDR3 contains 14 residues. With 5 bases clipped from V and 2 bases from J, the junction kept 6 bases outside the gene matches. Germline V gene lookup returns CDR1 SQVTM and CDR2 ANQGSEA. The CDR3 loop is CSVFPGLATDTQYF. The CDR3 DNA reads as TGCAGCGTTTTCCCTGGACTAGCCACAGATACGCAGTATTTT.

The chain uses TRBV15 and TRBJ2-3; D ambiguous. CDR1 LNHNV and CDR2 YYDKDF come from the germline V gene (reference sequence). V lost 0 bases to trimming and J lost 5 bases, with 3 bases between them. The length of the CDR3 is 12 residues. CDR3 in amino acids: CATSREVDTQYF. CDR3 sequence (DNA): TGTGCCACCAGCAGAGAGGTAGATACGCAGTATTTT.

V is TRBV7-9 and J is TRBJ1-1, with TRBD1 matching over 7 bases. Trimming took 5 bases from V and 4 from J; bases not matched to a gene: 4. This CDR3 contains 13 residues. Germline CDR1 and CDR2: SEHNR and FQNEAQ (reference sequence). CDR3 nucleotides: TGTGCCAGCAGCCGGGACAGTTTCACTGAAGCTTTCTTT. This sequence encodes CASSRDSFTEAFF. Full variable domain (rest looked up from reference TRBV7-9 and TRBJ1-1): DTGVSQNPRHKITKRGQNVTFRCDPISEHNRLYWYRQTLGQGPEFLTYFQNEAQLEKSRLLSDRFSAERPKGSFSTLEIQRTEQGDSAMYLCASSRDSFTEAFFGQGTRLTVV.

The chain recombines TRBV5-1 with TRBJ2-3, with 9 bases matching TRBD2. The CDR3 covers 16 residues. The ends lost 3 bases at V and 3 bases at J; junction bases unmatched: 8. Germline values: CDR1 SGHRS, CDR2 YFSETQ. The CDR3 protein is CASSWGLAGGTDTQYF. In DNA form, the CDR3 reads TGCGCCAGCAGCTGGGGACTAGCCGGAGGGACAGATACGCAGTATTTT.

V is TRBV9 and J is TRBJ1-1; no definite D call. In germline, CDR1 is SGDLS, CDR2 YYNGEE. Deletions cut 0 bases from V and 1 base from J, with 7 bases between. The CDR3 sequence is 14 residues long. In DNA, the CDR3 is TGTGCCAGCAGCGTAGGGTTGGCGAACACTGAAGCTTTCTTT. It translates to CASSVGLANTEAFF.

The CDR3 here is CASSAGTSVYQETQYF. The CDR3 bases are TGCGCCAGCAGCGCCGGGACTAGCGTATACCAAGAGACCCAGTACTTC. This chain connects TRBV4-1 to TRBJ2-5, with TRBD2 matching 10 bases. Germline loops: CDR1 MGHRA, CDR2 YSYEKL. CDR3 length equals 16 residues. Unmatched junction bases numbered 6, after V lost 5 bases and J lost 0 bases.

This clone was seen more than once but under ten times. The V gene is TRBV4-3, the J gene TRBJ1-2, with D hard to call. Germline CDR1 is LGHNA and CDR2 is YSLEER. The CDR3 consists of 15 residues. Trimming removed 0 bases at V and 1 base at J, with 9 bases between. CDR3 nucleotides: TGCGCCAGCAGCCAAGACCTACGGGGTAACTATGGCTACACCTTC. Its translation is CASSQDLRGNYGYTF.

This chain connects TRBV7-7 to TRBJ2-5; D gene uncertain. The length of the CDR3 is 15 residues. Germline V gene lookup returns CDR1 SSHAT and CDR2 FNYEAQ (reference sequence). V was clipped by 1 base and J by 2 bases, with 11 bases between them. CDR3 nucleotide sequence: TGTGCCAGCAGCTTAGGTTCCGGAGAGCAAGAGACCCAGTACTTC. Protein product: CASSLGSGEQETQYF.

This clone appeared a few times. J is TRBJ2-5 and V is TRBV9; D not certain. V shed 4 bases and J shed 4 bases, with 14 bases lying between them. The CDR3 is made up of 14 amino acids. The germline CDR1 and CDR2 sequences are SGDLS and YYNGEE. The DNA for the CDR3 is TGTGCCAGCAGCCCCCTGTCGGGCCGAGAGACCCAGTACTTC. This encodes CASSPLSGRETQYF.